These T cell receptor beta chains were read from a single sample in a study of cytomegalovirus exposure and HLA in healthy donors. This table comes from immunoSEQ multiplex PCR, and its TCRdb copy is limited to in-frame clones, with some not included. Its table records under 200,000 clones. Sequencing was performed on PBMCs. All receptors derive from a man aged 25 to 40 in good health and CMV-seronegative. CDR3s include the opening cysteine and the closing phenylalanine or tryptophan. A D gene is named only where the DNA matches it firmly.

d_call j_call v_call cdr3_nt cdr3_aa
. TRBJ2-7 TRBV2 TGTGCCAGCAGTGAGGTTCCTAGTAGGTCCTACGAGCAGTACTTC CASSEVPSRSYEQYF
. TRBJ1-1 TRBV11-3 TGTGCCAGCAGCGGAAGACTTGCCGGCACTGAAGCTTTCTTT CASSGRLAGTEAFF
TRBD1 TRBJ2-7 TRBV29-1 TGCAGCATTTCTTATGGGGGACAGGAGACCTACGAGCAGTACTTC CSISYGGQETYEQYF
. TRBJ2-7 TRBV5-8 TGTGCCAGCAGCTTTGGACAAAGCGAGCAGTACTTC CASSFGQSEQYF
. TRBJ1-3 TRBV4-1 TGCGCCAGCAGCCAAGATTGGGGACTCCACTCTGGAAACACCATATATTTT CASSQDWGLHSGNTIYF
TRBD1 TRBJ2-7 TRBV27 TGTGCCAGCAGTTTACCGACAGGGGGCTCCTACGAGCAGTACTTC CASSLPTGGSYEQYF
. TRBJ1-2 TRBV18 TGTGCCAGCTCACCAGTAGGTCTAGGCCGCGACTACACCTTC CASSPVGLGRDYTF
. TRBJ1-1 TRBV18 TGTGCCAGCTCACTTCGGAACGGAGATGAAGCTTTCTTT CASSLRNGDEAFF
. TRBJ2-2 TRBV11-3 TGTGCCAGCAGCTTAACAGGGTCAAACGCCGGGGAGCTGTTTTTT CASSLTGSNAGELFF
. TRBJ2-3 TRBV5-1 TGCGCCAGCAGCTGGGCTGAACACCCTAGCACAGATACGCAGTATTTT CASSWAEHPSTDTQYF
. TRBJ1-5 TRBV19 TGTGCCAGTAGTATGTTTTCGGGTAGCAATCAGCCCCAGCATTTT CASSMFSGSNQPQHF
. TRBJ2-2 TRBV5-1 TGCGCCAGCAGGAGTAGCGGAGATGCGAACACCGGGGAGCTGTTTTTT CASRSSGDANTGELFF
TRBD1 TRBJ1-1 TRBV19 TGTGCCAGTAGTAAAGGGACAGGGGGAAGCGCTGAAGCTTTCTTT CASSKGTGGSAEAFF
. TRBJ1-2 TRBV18 TGTGCCAGCTCACTAAGCGGCAGGGAGGATGGCTACACCTTC CASSLSGREDGYTF
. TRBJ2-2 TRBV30 TGTGCCTGGACCAGGACAGTGAACACCGGGGAGCTGTTTTTT CAWTRTVNTGELFF
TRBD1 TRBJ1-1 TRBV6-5 TGTGCCAGCAGTTTGGACAGGGATAACACTGAAGCTTTCTTT CASSLDRDNTEAFF
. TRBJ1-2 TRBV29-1 TGCAGCGTCCTCTATTGGGGGCGGAGCACCTTC CSVLYWGRSTF
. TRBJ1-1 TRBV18 TGTGCCAGCTCACCACCGATCGGCGGGGTGGGCACTGAAGCTTTCTTT CASSPPIGGVGTEAFF
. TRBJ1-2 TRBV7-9 TGTGCCAGCAGAGAAACCGCAGGGGACTATGGCTACACCTTC CASRETAGDYGYTF
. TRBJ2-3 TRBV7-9 TGTGCCAGCACCCGAAGAAGTCAGGTCACAGATACGCAGTATTTT CASTRRSQVTDTQYF
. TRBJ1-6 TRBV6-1 TGTGCCAGCAGTGAAATGCAGGGATCACCCCTCCACTTT CASSEMQGSPLHF
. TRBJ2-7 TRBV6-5 TGTGCCAGCAGTTTCCTATTCGCAGGGCCCTACGAGCAGTACTTC CASSFLFAGPYEQYF
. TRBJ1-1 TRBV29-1 TGCAGCGTTGTTGGTCCAGGATTGAACACTGAAGCTTTCTTT CSVVGPGLNTEAFF
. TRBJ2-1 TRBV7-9 TGTGCCAGCAGCTTATACGATAGCTCCTACAATGAGCAGTTCTTC CASSLYDSSYNEQFF
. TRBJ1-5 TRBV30 TGTGCCTTCAGTGATAGCAATCAGCCCCAGCATTTT CAFSDSNQPQHF
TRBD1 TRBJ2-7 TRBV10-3 TGTGCCATCAGTGACACGGGACAGGGGGCCTACGAGCAGTACTTC CAISDTGQGAYEQYF
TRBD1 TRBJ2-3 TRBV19 TGTGCCAGTAGTACAGGGGGAAATGGAGATACGCAGTATTTT CASSTGGNGDTQYF
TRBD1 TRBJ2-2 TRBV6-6 TGTGCCAGCACCGAAACGACAGGGGAGAACACCGGGGAGCTGTTTTTT CASTETTGENTGELFF
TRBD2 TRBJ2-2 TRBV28 TGTGCCAGCAGTTTAGTCCCCCCCCAACTAGCGGGAGGGAGGAACACCGGGGAGCTGTTTTTT CASSLVPPQLAGGRNTGELFF
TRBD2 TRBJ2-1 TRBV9 TGTGCCAGCAGCGTAGGGGGACTAGCCGTTGAGCAGTTCTTC CASSVGGLAVEQFF
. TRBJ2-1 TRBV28 TGTGCCAGCAGCCCTGAGGATGAGCAGTTCTTC CASSPEDEQFF
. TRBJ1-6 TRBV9 TGTGCCAGCAGCGTTCTACAGGGCGGATCACCCCTCCACTTT CASSVLQGGSPLHF
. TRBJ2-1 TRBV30 TGTGCCTGGACTTTAGTCGGCAATGAGCAGTTCTTC CAWTLVGNEQFF
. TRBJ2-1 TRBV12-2 TGTGCAAGTCCCCGCGGGAGGGCGGGTTATGAGCAGTTCTTC CASPRGRAGYEQFF
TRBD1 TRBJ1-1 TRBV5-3 TGTGCCAGAAGCCCCGGGACAGGGACCCTTCCGGGCACTGAAGCTTTCTTT CARSPGTGTLPGTEAFF
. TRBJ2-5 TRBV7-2 TGTGCCAGCAGCTTAGCGCTGTCTAGGGGGACCCAGTACTTC CASSLALSRGTQYF
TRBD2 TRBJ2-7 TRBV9 TGTGCCAGCAGCGCGGGGCTAGCGGGAGCCCCATCCTACGAGCAGTACTTC CASSAGLAGAPSYEQYF